Listed below are T cell receptor beta chains from one sample, sequenced in a study of cytomegalovirus exposure and HLA in healthy donors. Produced via immunoSEQ multiplex PCR; TCRdb's table is partial and in-frame only. The sample has around 170,000 clones, more than 60% seen once. The sequenced material came from PBMCs. The source of these receptors is a man aged 18 to 30 in good health and CMV-seronegative. Both conserved end residues are part of each CDR3. A D gene is named only where the DNA matches it firmly. Clone size, where shown, is once, few, many, or a class for clones that have expanded.

d_gene: TRBD1; abundance: .; j_gene: TRBJ1-4; v_gene: TRBV15; CDR3aa: CATSRGGTQGAGEKLFF; CDR3nt: TGTGCCACCAGCAGAGGCGGTACACAGGGGGCAGGGGAAAAACTGTTTTTT
d_gene: TRBD2; abundance: .; j_gene: TRBJ2-1; v_gene: TRBV2; CDR3aa: CASSRGLAETNEQFF; CDR3nt: TGTGCCAGCAGTAGGGGACTAGCGGAAACCAATGAGCAGTTCTTC
d_gene: .; abundance: .; j_gene: TRBJ2-2; v_gene: TRBV4-3; CDR3aa: CASSQERAGWGSGELFF; CDR3nt: TGCGCCAGCAGCCAAGAACGGGCAGGGTGGGGTTCCGGGGAGCTGTTTTTT
d_gene: TRBD2; abundance: .; j_gene: TRBJ2-2; v_gene: TRBV7-6; CDR3aa: CASSLSAYLAGGTGELFF; CDR3nt: TGTGCCAGCAGTCTTAGCGCCTACCTAGCGGGGGGAACCGGGGAGCTGTTTTTT
d_gene: .; abundance: once; j_gene: TRBJ2-7; v_gene: TRBV7-9; CDR3aa: CASSLEQRGSYEQYF; CDR3nt: TGTGCCAGCAGCTTGGAACAACGGGGTTCCTACGAGCAGTACTTC
d_gene: .; abundance: .; j_gene: TRBJ2-7; v_gene: TRBV5-1; CDR3aa: CASSPLRAGEPYEQYF; CDR3nt: TGCGCCAGCAGCCCCCTTAGGGCAGGGGAGCCCTACGAGCAGTACTTC
d_gene: .; abundance: .; j_gene: TRBJ1-5; v_gene: TRBV27; CDR3aa: CASSLSTVPDQPQHF; CDR3nt: TGTGCCAGCAGTTTATCCACAGTACCAGATCAGCCCCAGCATTTT
d_gene: TRBD1; abundance: .; j_gene: TRBJ1-1; v_gene: TRBV30; CDR3aa: CAWSVVGGGEAFF; CDR3nt: TGTGCCTGGAGTGTAGTAGGGGGCGGTGAAGCTTTCTTT
d_gene: .; abundance: few; j_gene: TRBJ1-2; v_gene: TRBV5-1; CDR3aa: CASSLDGIYGYTF; CDR3nt: TGCGCCAGCAGCTTGGACGGGATTTACGGCTACACCTTC
d_gene: .; abundance: .; j_gene: TRBJ1-1; v_gene: TRBV7-9; CDR3aa: CASSPTHRNTEAFF; CDR3nt: TGTGCCAGCAGTCCTACTCACAGGAACACTGAAGCTTTCTTT
d_gene: TRBD2; abundance: .; j_gene: TRBJ2-7; v_gene: TRBV7-2; CDR3aa: CASSLVDGGGEQYF; CDR3nt: TGTGCCAGCAGCTTAGTGGATGGGGGGGGCGAGCAGTACTTC
d_gene: TRBD1; abundance: .; j_gene: TRBJ1-2; v_gene: TRBV2; CDR3aa: CASSEWTGDGYTF; CDR3nt: TGTGCCAGCAGTGAATGGACAGGGGATGGCTACACCTTC
d_gene: TRBD1; abundance: .; j_gene: TRBJ1-5; v_gene: TRBV7-2; CDR3aa: CASSLALTGGEVSNQPQHF; CDR3nt: TGTGCCAGCAGCTTAGCGCTGACAGGGGGCGAAGTTAGCAATCAGCCCCAGCATTTT
d_gene: TRBD2; abundance: .; j_gene: TRBJ2-1; v_gene: TRBV7-3; CDR3aa: CASSLSLAEAEQFF; CDR3nt: TGTGCCAGCAGCTTAAGTCTAGCGGAGGCTGAGCAGTTCTTC
d_gene: TRBD1; abundance: .; j_gene: TRBJ2-1; v_gene: TRBV25-1; CDR3aa: CASSGLGTGGNEQFF; CDR3nt: TGTGCCAGCAGTGGACTCGGGACAGGGGGAAATGAGCAGTTCTTC
d_gene: .; abundance: .; j_gene: TRBJ1-2; v_gene: TRBV2; CDR3aa: CASSGGGWGGYTF; CDR3nt: TGTGCCAGCAGCGGGGGGGGGTGGGGTGGCTACACCTTC
d_gene: TRBD1; abundance: .; j_gene: TRBJ2-7; v_gene: TRBV7-9; CDR3aa: CASSLRGGNPGQGTYEQYF; CDR3nt: TGTGCCAGCAGCTTAAGGGGCGGGAATCCGGGACAGGGAACCTACGAGCAGTACTTC
d_gene: .; abundance: few; j_gene: TRBJ1-2; v_gene: TRBV15; CDR3aa: CATSRAETCGYTF; CDR3nt: TGTGCCACCAGCAGAGCTGAGACATGTGGCTACACCTTC
d_gene: .; abundance: .; j_gene: TRBJ1-1; v_gene: TRBV7-9; CDR3aa: CASSFLPGEAFF; CDR3nt: TGTGCCAGCAGCTTTTTACCGGGGGAAGCTTTCTTT
d_gene: TRBD2; abundance: .; j_gene: TRBJ2-7; v_gene: TRBV15; CDR3aa: CATSREWTSGRSGEQYF; CDR3nt: TGTGCCACCAGCAGAGAGTGGACTAGCGGGAGGTCGGGCGAGCAGTACTTC
d_gene: TRBD1; abundance: once; j_gene: TRBJ2-5; v_gene: TRBV5-1; CDR3aa: CASSYDRVETQYF; CDR3nt: TGCGCCAGCAGCTACGACAGGGTCGAGACCCAGTACTTC
d_gene: .; abundance: .; j_gene: TRBJ2-7; v_gene: TRBV20-1; CDR3aa: CSARRGEQYF; CDR3nt: TGCAGTGCTAGGCGCGGCGAGCAGTACTTC
d_gene: TRBD2; abundance: .; j_gene: TRBJ2-2; v_gene: TRBV29-1; CDR3aa: CSVEAGRGGPGELFF; CDR3nt: TGCAGCGTTGAGGCAGGGCGGGGGGGCCCCGGGGAGCTGTTTTTT
d_gene: .; abundance: few; j_gene: TRBJ1-1; v_gene: TRBV6-5; CDR3aa: CASSVVGGPEAFF; CDR3nt: TGTGCCAGCAGCGTGGTCGGGGGACCTGAAGCTTTCTTT
d_gene: .; abundance: few; j_gene: TRBJ2-1; v_gene: TRBV7-6; CDR3aa: CASSLARTGYNEQFF; CDR3nt: TGTGCCAGCAGCTTAGCGCGAACAGGGTACAATGAGCAGTTCTTC